The 4 T cell receptor beta chains reported below all come from one sample, sequenced in a study of technical replicates of blood from a handful of donors. Produced via immunoSEQ multiplex PCR; TCRdb's table is partial and in-frame only. The sample has tens of thousands of clones, roughly 94% seen once. The sequencing sample was made of T cells isolated from PBMCs. The receptors originated from a human donor in good health.

A single count supports this clone. The chain combines TRBV7-3 with TRBJ2-7; perhaps TRBD1 as D (5 bases). CDR1 SGHTA and CDR2 FQGTGA come from the germline V gene. Trimming shortened V by 3 bases and J by 4 bases, and 13 bases separated the two germline ends. The CDR3 runs to 14 residues. The CDR3 bases are TGTGCCAGCAGCTTTGGGGCATACGGTTACGAGCAGTACTTC. Translated, it gives CASSFGAYGYEQYF.

The chain has TRBV27 and TRBJ1-2, with a possible D match to TRBD1 (6 bases). V lost 8 bases and J 4 bases, leaving 23 bases between the germline ends. CDR3 length: 16 residues. Germline CDR1 is MNHEY and CDR2 is SMNVEV (reference sequence). The CDR3 DNA sequence: TGTGCCAGCCGCGACGGGGGGCTGTCGTCGGTCTATGGCTACACCTTC. Encoded protein: CASRDGGLSSVYGYTF.

The rearrangement joins TRBV4-1 to TRBJ2-6; 12 bases are a match to TRBD2. The CDR3 extends over 17 amino acids. Germline V gives CDR1 MGHRA, CDR2 YSYEKL. Trimming cost V 3 bases and J 4 bases; bases outside gene matches: 4. The CDR3: CASSHASGRAGANVLTF. In nucleotides, the CDR3 is TGCGCCAGCAGCCATGCTAGCGGGAGGGCCGGGGCCAACGTCCTGACTTTC.

V gene TRBV21-1 combines with J gene TRBJ2-4; TRBD1 reflects the table's D call only, with no check against the DNA. TRBV21-1 is recorded as a pseudogene. The CDR3 loop spans 14 amino acids. CDR3 nucleotides: TGTGCCAGCAGCGATACAGGGGGGAGGAACATTCAGTACTTC. Encoded protein: CASSDTGGRNIQYF.